One sample yielded the 4 T cell receptor beta chains listed below, sequenced in a study of blood T cell repertoires in COVID-19 (dated by TCRdb to the early 2020s). To prepare the library, the immunoSEQ multiplex PCR assay was applied. TCRdb provides this immuneACCESS table in a form limited to in-frame rearrangements. Some clones are lacking; in checked studies, under half of them reflect an unresolved V gene, and why the rest are absent is not known. The sample has fewer than 200,000 clones on record, about 86% of them singletons. The leading ten clones occupy more than 7.5% of the sample. The source material was peripheral blood. These receptors all stem from a man aged 45-65 years with active or convalescent COVID-19.

The chain employs TRBV7-2 and TRBJ2-7, with D uncertain. The germline CDR1 and CDR2 sequences are SGHTA and FQGNSA. The CDR3 contains 11 residues. V was clipped by 4 bases and J by 4 bases, with 5 bases between them. The CDR3, as DNA: TGTGCCAGCAGCTCACTTTACGAGCAGTACTTC. Translated, it gives CASSSLYEQYF.

The V gene is TRBV11-2, the J gene TRBJ1-6, with D possibly matching TRBD1 (6 bases). CDR1 and CDR2 from the germline V gene are SGHAT and FQNNGV. The V end lost 0 bases, the J end lost 6 bases, and 15 bases lay between the germline ends. This CDR3 comprises 17 residues. The CDR3, as DNA: TGTGCCAGCAGCTTAGAAACCAAATTAGGGGGTAATTCACCCCTCCACTTT. Protein product: CASSLETKLGGNSPLHF. Full variable domain (outside the CDR3, taken from reference TRBV11-2 and TRBJ1-6): EAGVAQSPRYKIIEKRQSVAFWCNPISGHATLYWYQQILGQGPKLLIQFQNNGVVDDSQLPKDRFSAERLKGVDSTLKIQPAKLEDSAVYLCASSLETKLGGNSPLHFGNGTRLTVT.

The chain is built from TRBV19 and TRBJ1-4; D not resolved. CDR3 size: 13 residues. Looked up from germline, CDR1 is LNHDA and CDR2 is SQIVND (reference sequence). Trimming cost V 2 bases and J 5 bases, with 6 bases left between them. DNA for the CDR3: TGTGCCAGTAGTATAACGCGAAATGAAAAACTGTTTTTT. It encodes CASSITRNEKLFF.

This rearrangement joins TRBV25-1 to TRBJ1-2; D uncertain. Between the trimmed V and J ends, which lost 1 base and 7 bases, there was a span of 19 bases. The CDR3 has 16 residues. Looked up from germline, CDR1 is MGHDK and CDR2 is SYGVNS. CDR3 nucleotides: TGTGCCAGCAGTGAATGGGTCTGTCCGGAGATCTGTGGCTACACCTTC. The encoded protein is CASSEWVCPEICGYTF.